A single sample is the source of the 11 T cell receptor beta chains below, sequenced in a study of cytomegalovirus exposure and HLA in healthy donors. TCRdb's table, derived via immunoSEQ multiplex PCR, lists solely in-frame clones and lacks some. The top ten hold approximately 1% of the sample, which has over 250,000 clones, 65% to 90% seen once. Sequencing input: PBMCs. These receptors were obtained from a woman aged 18-30 years in good health and CMV-seronegative.

This clone was recorded only once. The chain uses TRBV27 and TRBJ2-3, with D maybe TRBD2 (6 bases). Germline loops: CDR1 MNHEY, CDR2 SMNVEV (reference sequence). The CDR3 spans 15 residues. Trimming cost V 6 bases and J 1 base, with 14 bases left between them. CDR3 loop: CASRPISGGTDTQYF. CDR3 sequence (DNA): TGTGCCAGCAGACCTATCTCGGGGGGCACAGATACGCAGTATTTT.

V usage is TRBV2 and J usage is TRBJ2-1, with 11 positions matching TRBD2. The CDR3 is made up of 17 amino acids. Germline CDR1 SNHLY, CDR2 FYNNEI. With 11 bases clipped from V and 0 bases from J, the junction kept 12 bases outside the gene matches. CDR3 protein: CAALAGDRPSSYNEQFF. CDR3 DNA sequence: TGTGCCGCACTAGCGGGAGACCGCCCGAGCTCCTACAATGAGCAGTTCTTC.

The J gene is TRBJ2-3, the V gene TRBV2; no reliable D call. In germline, CDR1 is SNHLY, CDR2 FYNNEI. The CDR3 totals 14 residues. V shed 5 bases and J shed 2 bases, with 11 bases lying between them. The CDR3 protein is CASSRYLSTDTQYF. CDR3 DNA: TGTGCCAGCAGTCGGTACTTATCCACAGATACGCAGTATTTT.

This chain links TRBV4-1 with TRBJ2-7; TRBD1 aligns across 9 bases. Unmatched junction bases numbered 10, after V lost 4 bases and J lost 6 bases. Germline CDR1 MGHRA, CDR2 YSYEKL. The CDR3 has 15 amino acids. The CDR3 here is CASSRSGTGTSEQYF. CDR3 nucleotide sequence: TGCGCCAGCAGCCGCTCCGGGACAGGGACCTCCGAGCAGTACTTC.

The V call is TRBV11-2, the J call TRBJ1-2; 9 bases align to TRBD1. Per the germline V gene, CDR1 is SGHAT and CDR2 is FQNNGV. The CDR3 runs to 15 residues. V lost 1 base and J lost 4; bases outside the gene matches: 4. As DNA, the CDR3 is TGTGCCAGCAGCTTAGGACAGGGGGTACTCTATGGCTACACCTTC. Its protein is CASSLGQGVLYGYTF.

The CDR3 region has the DNA TGTGCCAGCAGCTTTACTTCCTATAGCGCCTACGAGCAGTACTTC. Encoded protein: CASSFTSYSAYEQYF. The chain carries TRBV7-2 and TRBJ2-7, with D perhaps TRBD2 (5 bases). There are 15 residues in the CDR3. The germline gives CDR1 SGHTA, CDR2 FQGNSA. V lost 3 bases to trimming and J lost 2 bases, with 14 bases between them.

This clone appeared a few times. The chain is built from TRBV10-3 and TRBJ2-7; 9 bases are shared with TRBD1. V lost 10 bases, J lost 6 bases, and 4 bases stayed unmatched. Germline values: CDR1 ENHRY, CDR2 SYGVKD. The CDR3 sequence is 11 residues long. CDR3 nucleotide sequence: TGTGCCACGGACAGGGGAGGCGAGCAGTACTTC. Translating it yields CATDRGGEQYF.

This chain joins TRBV5-4 and TRBJ2-7; the D gene is possibly TRBD2 (6 bases). This CDR3 is built from 17 residues. V lost 3 bases to trimming and J lost 6 bases, with 25 bases between them. Looked up from germline, CDR1 is SGHNT and CDR2 is YYREEE (reference sequence). The CDR3 DNA sequence: TGTGCCAGCAGCTCACCTGACTGGTGGGGGGAGGAGGTCGAGCAGTACTTC. This codes for CASSSPDWWGEEVEQYF.

The chain is built from TRBV10-3 and TRBJ1-1, with TRBD1 matching 8 bases. The V segment lost 2 bases and the J segment 5 bases; nucleotides outside the gene matches: 13. The CDR3 runs 17 residues. Looked up from germline, CDR1 is ENHRY and CDR2 is SYGVKD. CDR3 coding DNA: TGTGCCATCAGTGAGAGCCGGACAGGGTATTTAGGGACTGAAGCTTTCTTT. It specifies CAISESRTGYLGTEAFF.

The chain has TRBV18 and TRBJ1-1, with D perhaps matching TRBD1 (6 bases). V was cut by 6 bases and J by 4 bases, with 15 bases left in between. CDR1 and CDR2 from the germline V gene are KGHSH and LQKENI. This CDR3 comprises 14 residues. The CDR3 sequence: CASSQDRRSTEAFF. The CDR3 region has the DNA TGTGCCAGCTCCCAAGACAGGAGGTCCACTGAAGCTTTCTTT. Complete variable domain (other parts from reference TRBV18 and TRBJ1-1): NAGVMQNPRHLVRRRGQEARLRCSPMKGHSHVYWYRQLPEEGLKFMVYLQKENIIDESGMPKERFSAEFPKEGPSILRIQQVVRGDSAAYFCASSQDRRSTEAFFGQGTRLTVV.

The CDR3 bases are TGCGCCAGCAGTTCTAGCGTTAGCACAGATACGCAGTATTTT. This translates into CASSSSVSTDTQYF. The V and J genes are TRBV5-1 and TRBJ2-3; possibly TRBD2 for D (6 bases). The V end lost 5 bases, the J end lost 0 bases, and 10 bases lay between the germline ends. In germline, CDR1 is SGHRS, CDR2 YFSETQ. There are 14 residues in the CDR3.